These T cell receptor beta chains were read from a single sample in a study of T cell responses to AZD1222 COVID-19 vaccine. The assay was immunoSEQ multiplex PCR, and TCRdb's table has in-frame clones only and misses some. The table has about 120,000 clones, roughly 90% seen once. The material sequenced was peripheral blood, taken on day 0 of AZD1222 vaccination. The receptors come from an adult in good health. The CDR3 runs from the conserved cysteine through the conserved F or W. The D gene is left open where the match is weak. Not all rows give a size; the values are once, few, many and, for expanded clones, a class.

j_call: TRBJ2-3; v_call: TRBV6-5; d_call: TRBD1; clone_size: -; cdr3_nt: TGTGCCAGCGGCAACAGGGGAGTGGGGACAGATACGCAGTATTTT; cdr3_aa: CASGNRGVGTDTQYF
j_call: TRBJ1-5; v_call: TRBV6-5; d_call: -; clone_size: -; cdr3_nt: TGTGCCAGCAGGACCCGGAGGGGCAATCAGCCCCAGCATTTT; cdr3_aa: CASRTRRGNQPQHF
j_call: TRBJ2-2; v_call: TRBV29-1; d_call: TRBD2; clone_size: -; cdr3_nt: TGCAGCGTCCGGACTAGCGGGGGGACCGGGGAGCTGTTTTTT; cdr3_aa: CSVRTSGGTGELFF
j_call: TRBJ1-1; v_call: TRBV20-1; d_call: -; clone_size: -; cdr3_nt: TGCAGTGCTAGTGGATCCGGCCCGAACACTGAAGCTTTCTTT; cdr3_aa: CSASGSGPNTEAFF
j_call: TRBJ1-1; v_call: TRBV18; d_call: TRBD1; clone_size: -; cdr3_nt: TGTGCCAGCTCACCAAAATCATTGGGACAGGGGGCACGAAGGAATGAAGCTTTCTTT; cdr3_aa: CASSPKSLGQGARRNEAFF
j_call: TRBJ2-1; v_call: TRBV7-7; d_call: -; clone_size: -; cdr3_nt: TGTGCCAGCAGCTTAGTGGCGGGGAAGCAGTTCTTC; cdr3_aa: CASSLVAGKQFF
j_call: TRBJ2-7; v_call: TRBV7-3; d_call: -; clone_size: few; cdr3_nt: TGTGCCAGCAGCTTAACAATCCAGGACTACGACTCCTACGAGCAGTACTTC; cdr3_aa: CASSLTIQDYDSYEQYF
j_call: TRBJ2-3; v_call: TRBV7-3; d_call: -; clone_size: -; cdr3_nt: TGTGCCAGCAGCCCGCAGACAGATACGCAGTATTTT; cdr3_aa: CASSPQTDTQYF
j_call: TRBJ2-7; v_call: TRBV5-1; d_call: -; clone_size: -; cdr3_nt: TGCGCCAGCTCGTTACAATTTGCCGGGATCACCCCCTACGAGCAGTACTTC; cdr3_aa: CASSLQFAGITPYEQYF
j_call: TRBJ2-7; v_call: TRBV7-6; d_call: -; clone_size: -; cdr3_nt: TGTGCCAGCAGCTTATCCTCGGGGCCCACCTACGAGCAGTACTTC; cdr3_aa: CASSLSSGPTYEQYF
j_call: TRBJ2-7; v_call: TRBV7-9; d_call: TRBD2; clone_size: once; cdr3_nt: TGTGCCAGCAGCTTATCTAGCGGGGACTACGAGCAGTACTTC; cdr3_aa: CASSLSSGDYEQYF
j_call: TRBJ1-2; v_call: TRBV7-8; d_call: TRBD1; clone_size: -; cdr3_nt: TGTGCCAGCAGCACACGGACAGGGGACGATTACTATGGCTACACCTTC; cdr3_aa: CASSTRTGDDYYGYTF
j_call: TRBJ1-2; v_call: TRBV6-1; d_call: TRBD1; clone_size: -; cdr3_nt: TGTGCCAGCAGTGAAAGGGGACGATCCAGGGGGAACTATGGCTACACCTTC; cdr3_aa: CASSERGRSRGNYGYTF
j_call: TRBJ1-2; v_call: TRBV12-3/TRBV12-4; d_call: -; clone_size: -; cdr3_nt: TGTGCCAGCAGTTTTGGTCCTGGAGGCTACACCTTC; cdr3_aa: CASSFGPGGYTF
j_call: TRBJ1-2; v_call: TRBV14; d_call: -; clone_size: -; cdr3_nt: TGTGCCAGCAGCCGAACCGTCAGTGGCTACACCTTC; cdr3_aa: CASSRTVSGYTF
j_call: TRBJ2-3; v_call: TRBV29-1; d_call: -; clone_size: -; cdr3_nt: TGCAGCTTATGGGGCGGAGCCACAGATACGCAGTATTTT; cdr3_aa: CSLWGGATDTQYF
j_call: TRBJ2-2; v_call: TRBV5-1; d_call: -; clone_size: -; cdr3_nt: TGCGCCAGCAGCTGGGGGCCAGGGAACACCGGGGAGCTGTTTTTT; cdr3_aa: CASSWGPGNTGELFF
j_call: TRBJ1-1; v_call: TRBV7-3; d_call: -; clone_size: -; cdr3_nt: TGTGCCAGCAGCTTAACCCCAGGGATGGTCACTGAAGCTTTCTTT; cdr3_aa: CASSLTPGMVTEAFF
j_call: TRBJ1-2; v_call: TRBV5-6; d_call: -; clone_size: -; cdr3_nt: TGTGCCAGCAGCTCCGACACGCTGCTCCTTAACTATGGCTACACCTTC; cdr3_aa: CASSSDTLLLNYGYTF
j_call: TRBJ2-7; v_call: TRBV12-3/TRBV12-4; d_call: -; clone_size: once; cdr3_nt: TGTGCCAGCAGACCTGGGGCCTCCTACGAGCAGTACTTC; cdr3_aa: CASRPGASYEQYF
j_call: TRBJ1-2; v_call: TRBV29-1; d_call: -; clone_size: -; cdr3_nt: TGCAGCGTCGAGGGGCTTACTCAGGAGACCAACTATGGCTACACCTTC; cdr3_aa: CSVEGLTQETNYGYTF
j_call: TRBJ1-1; v_call: TRBV7-2; d_call: -; clone_size: -; cdr3_nt: TGTGCCAGCAGCCCTGACACGAACACTGAAGCTTTCTTT; cdr3_aa: CASSPDTNTEAFF
j_call: TRBJ1-6; v_call: TRBV6-5; d_call: TRBD1; clone_size: once; cdr3_nt: TGTGCCAGCAGGAGAGATCCGGGACAGGAGGGACCCCTCCACTTT; cdr3_aa: CASRRDPGQEGPLHF
j_call: TRBJ1-4; v_call: TRBV5-1; d_call: -; clone_size: -; cdr3_nt: TGCGCCAGCAGCTTGTTAGCAACTAATGAAAAACTGTTTTTT; cdr3_aa: CASSLLATNEKLFF
j_call: TRBJ2-7; v_call: TRBV9; d_call: -; clone_size: -; cdr3_nt: TGTGCCAGCAGCGTAGGTGGGGCCACCCATCACGAGCAGTACTTC; cdr3_aa: CASSVGGATHHEQYF
j_call: TRBJ1-5; v_call: TRBV18; d_call: TRBD1; clone_size: -; cdr3_nt: TGTGCCAGCTCACCAGGCGACAGGGAATATCAGCCCCAGCATTTT; cdr3_aa: CASSPGDREYQPQHF
j_call: TRBJ1-4; v_call: TRBV5-1; d_call: -; clone_size: -; cdr3_nt: TGCGCCAGCCGGGACGGAGACATAACAACTAATGAAAAACTGTTTTTT; cdr3_aa: CASRDGDITTNEKLFF
j_call: TRBJ1-1; v_call: TRBV4-3; d_call: TRBD1; clone_size: -; cdr3_nt: TGCGCCAGCAGCCAAGATTTGGTCGGACAGGGAAACACTGAAGCTTTCTTT; cdr3_aa: CASSQDLVGQGNTEAFF
j_call: TRBJ2-7; v_call: TRBV14; d_call: -; clone_size: -; cdr3_nt: TGTGCCAGCAGCCAAGTGAATCAGGGATACGAGCAGTACTTC; cdr3_aa: CASSQVNQGYEQYF
j_call: TRBJ1-2; v_call: TRBV19; d_call: -; clone_size: -; cdr3_nt: TGTGCCAGTAGTGGTTTCCCGGAGGATGGCTACACCTTC; cdr3_aa: CASSGFPEDGYTF
j_call: TRBJ1-6; v_call: TRBV19; d_call: TRBD1; clone_size: -; cdr3_nt: TGTGCCAGTACGAGACAGGGGGATTCACCCCTCCACTTT; cdr3_aa: CASTRQGDSPLHF
j_call: TRBJ1-1; v_call: TRBV10-1; d_call: -; clone_size: -; cdr3_nt: TGCGCCAGCAGTGAATCGCGGACGGATGAAGCTTTCTTT; cdr3_aa: CASSESRTDEAFF
j_call: TRBJ2-7; v_call: TRBV5-1; d_call: TRBD1; clone_size: -; cdr3_nt: TGCGCCAGCAGCTTGGCTTTACAGGGGTACGAGCAGTACTTC; cdr3_aa: CASSLALQGYEQYF
j_call: TRBJ1-1; v_call: TRBV29-1; d_call: TRBD1; clone_size: few; cdr3_nt: TGCAGCGTTGGAACAGGGGGCGGTCGAGAAGCTTTCTTT; cdr3_aa: CSVGTGGGREAFF
j_call: TRBJ2-1; v_call: TRBV2; d_call: TRBD1; clone_size: once; cdr3_nt: TGTGCCAGCAGGAGTGAGGGGGCTTTCAATGAGCAGTTCTTC; cdr3_aa: CASRSEGAFNEQFF
j_call: TRBJ2-7; v_call: TRBV7-2; d_call: -; clone_size: -; cdr3_nt: TGTGCCAGCAGCCCATATGGGAAGCCCGACGAGCAGTACTTC; cdr3_aa: CASSPYGKPDEQYF
j_call: TRBJ2-1; v_call: TRBV6-5; d_call: -; clone_size: -; cdr3_nt: TGTGCCAGCAGTATGGGACTGGCCAAAAACAATGAGCAGTTCTTC; cdr3_aa: CASSMGLAKNNEQFF
j_call: TRBJ1-2; v_call: TRBV7-2; d_call: -; clone_size: -; cdr3_nt: TGTGCCAGCAAGGGGTATACTAACTATGGCTACACCTTC; cdr3_aa: CASKGYTNYGYTF
j_call: TRBJ2-7; v_call: TRBV5-4; d_call: TRBD2; clone_size: few; cdr3_nt: TGTGCCAGCAGCTTGGCCAGACTAGCGGGGGGCGACTCCTACGAGCAGTACTTC; cdr3_aa: CASSLARLAGGDSYEQYF
j_call: TRBJ1-1; v_call: TRBV4-1; d_call: -; clone_size: -; cdr3_nt: TGCGCCAGCAGCCAAGATCCACCAGGGGTTCTAAACACTGAAGCTTTCTTT; cdr3_aa: CASSQDPPGVLNTEAFF
j_call: TRBJ1-2; v_call: TRBV14; d_call: -; clone_size: -; cdr3_nt: TGTGCCAGCAGCCACAGAAGTCTATATGGCTACACCTTC; cdr3_aa: CASSHRSLYGYTF
j_call: TRBJ1-3; v_call: TRBV5-4; d_call: TRBD1; clone_size: -; cdr3_nt: TGTGCCAGCAGCTTGCGTCCGGGACAGGATGGAAACACCATATATTTT; cdr3_aa: CASSLRPGQDGNTIYF
j_call: TRBJ1-2; v_call: TRBV7-9; d_call: -; clone_size: -; cdr3_nt: TGTGCCAGCAGCTTACGCCTTGGGTTGACAGGCAACTATGGCTACACCTTC; cdr3_aa: CASSLRLGLTGNYGYTF
j_call: TRBJ1-4; v_call: TRBV25-1; d_call: TRBD1; clone_size: once; cdr3_nt: TGTGCCAGCAGTGAAACCGGGGGGACAGGGCAGGAAAAACTGTTTTTT; cdr3_aa: CASSETGGTGQEKLFF
j_call: TRBJ2-4; v_call: TRBV6-1; d_call: -; clone_size: few; cdr3_nt: TGTGCCAGCAGTGAAAGACTAAACGCCGGAAACATTCAGTACTTC; cdr3_aa: CASSERLNAGNIQYF
j_call: TRBJ1-2; v_call: TRBV3-1/TRBV3-2; d_call: TRBD1; clone_size: -; cdr3_nt: TGTGCCAGCAGCCAGGACAGGGGAGGTTTGCACTATGGCTACACCTTC; cdr3_aa: CASSQDRGGLHYGYTF